This T cell receptor (beta chain) came from a study of blood T cell repertoires in COVID-19 (dated by TCRdb to about 2020). Looking at the study overall: Samples covering the acute and convalescent phases of COVID-19 were provided by collaborators in the United States, Italy and Spain. The prospective study material was composed of cDNA or gDNA derived from T cells, B-cell-depleted T cells, or PBMCs. The dataset comprised deeply sampled blood TCRbeta repertoires from subjects exposed to, actively infected with, or recovered from COVID-19. A freely available public database, intended as a resource for researchers studying the immune response to SARS-CoV-2, is where the repertoires were released. The samples were drawn from the first 160 participants of the ongoing ImmuneRACE study and from 950 to 1,500 subjects provided by 6 global collaborators. A de-identified subject ID, COVID-19 status, age in years and sex were almost always included in the sample metadata. Where HLA class I and class II types were available, the types were taken from metadata supplied by the sample provider, not from assay-based typing.

The germline V end is reduced by 7 bases and the J end by 4 bases; junction bases left unmatched: 13. Including cysteine and phenylalanine, the CDR3 has 16 amino acids. The entry retains the CDR3 DNA only, 48 bases that are in frame from base 1. The germline V gene yields MDHEN for CDR1 and SYDVKM for CDR2. This clone was recorded only once. The specificity of this receptor is unknown. Per-base quality was not reported, and no clone a single base away is much larger than it. Enrolling through a virtual design, the prospective study's participants ranged in age from roughly 18 to 90 years and lived across 24 United States geographic areas. In the prospective study, cohorts were assigned on the basis of participant-reported clinical history obtained from a screening survey and a study questionnaire. Mobile phlebotomists in the prospective study collected whole blood, serum and a nasopharyngeal or oropharyngeal swab from every participant. Over a roughly two-month period, participants in the prospective study had the option of providing additional blood draws and questionnaires. Before DNA extraction, blood samples from the prospective study were shipped at room temperature or frozen.

TCRbeta CDR3 regions were amplified from genomic DNA by means of the immunoSEQ Assay, a bias-controlled multiplex PCR. Concerning the study's data processing: Nucleated cell counts per sample were estimated from amplification of reference gene primers within the assay. To quantify the absolute abundance of each unique TCRbeta CDR3 rearrangement, sequence reads were collapsed and filtered. Productive Simpson clonality was computed per sample as the square root of Simpson's diversity index over productive rearrangements. In its TCRdb copy, this immuneACCESS table keeps in-frame sequences only and misses some clones. Where compared with another copy, unresolved V genes explain less than half of these, and the others have no known cause. The V and J calls and the clone size are those of that table, but D and trimming were determined from the DNA. The sample records around 180,000 clones, roughly three quarters of which are singletons. Of the sample, approximately 16% falls within the top ten clones.

General study outcomes and caveats: Clinical and demographic metadata were provided uncurated, with the amount varying by source and participant.

The clonotype originates from a woman aged 45-59 years with acute COVID-19. The sequence is built from TRBV28 and TRBJ1-3; TRBD1 matches 7 bases in the middle. Sequenced sample: PBMCs or T cells enriched from blood (not recorded which). The CDR3 reads as follows: CASTPWTGGGGNTIYF. The DNA is TGTGCCAGCACCCCCTGGACAGGCGGAGGGGGAAACACCATATATTTT.